Given below is one TCR beta chain in context. This sample is part of a study of beta chain features in type 1 diabetes. V was trimmed by 4 bases and J by 4 bases, leaving 9 bases between them. Germline CDR1 is SGHRS and CDR2 is YFSETQ. There are 13 residues in the CDR3. The investigators reverse transcribed all of the isolated RNA, so they sequenced expressed TCRB transcripts. Sequencing was performed with immunoSEQ multiplex PCR; in TCRdb, only in-frame clones are kept and a portion is missing. The table records almost 250,000 clones, roughly 14% of them present only once. The sequenced sample consisted of naive CD4+ T cells from blood. The V call is TRBV5-1, the J call TRBJ1-5; D may be TRBD1 (5 bases). This receptor was taken from a woman in her thirties or forties in good health. The CDR3 region is CASSVQGNQPQHF. For the CDR3, the DNA is TGCGCCAGCAGCGTCCAGGGAAATCAGCCCCAGCATTTT.